The present TCR beta chain was sequenced within a study of tissue T cells after allogeneic stem cell transplantation. Whole-study context: Pre-transplant PBMCs were recipient-derived, available from a handful of GVHD patients.

Note on this clone: What it binds is unknown.

The repertoire was sequenced with immunoSEQ multiplex PCR; TCRdb's copy has only in-frame clones and lacks some. This sample carries about 43,000 clones, just under 95% of them seen once, and the ten largest clones take over 3%. Study observations and caveats: Motif-based clustering found tissue-specific repertoire signatures shared across patients, though few clones were shared. The study did not identify alloreactive or antigen-specific tissue TCRs, and some clones might be persisting host cells.

Trimming removed 4 bases from V and 4 bases from J; junction bases left unmatched: 15. The CDR3 consists of 18 residues. Germline lookup yields CDR1 SGHNT and CDR2 YYREEE (reference sequence). The sequenced sample was blood, obtained before transplantation. The source is a woman aged 35 to 75 who later had graft-versus-host disease after an allogeneic stem cell transplant. This chain uses TRBV5-4 with TRBJ2-1, with 9 bases aligning to TRBD2. The CDR3 DNA sequence: TGTGCCAGCAGCCGGGAGACCATTAGCGGGAGTGCTTACAATGAGCAGTTCTTC. Translation: CASSRETISGSAYNEQFF.